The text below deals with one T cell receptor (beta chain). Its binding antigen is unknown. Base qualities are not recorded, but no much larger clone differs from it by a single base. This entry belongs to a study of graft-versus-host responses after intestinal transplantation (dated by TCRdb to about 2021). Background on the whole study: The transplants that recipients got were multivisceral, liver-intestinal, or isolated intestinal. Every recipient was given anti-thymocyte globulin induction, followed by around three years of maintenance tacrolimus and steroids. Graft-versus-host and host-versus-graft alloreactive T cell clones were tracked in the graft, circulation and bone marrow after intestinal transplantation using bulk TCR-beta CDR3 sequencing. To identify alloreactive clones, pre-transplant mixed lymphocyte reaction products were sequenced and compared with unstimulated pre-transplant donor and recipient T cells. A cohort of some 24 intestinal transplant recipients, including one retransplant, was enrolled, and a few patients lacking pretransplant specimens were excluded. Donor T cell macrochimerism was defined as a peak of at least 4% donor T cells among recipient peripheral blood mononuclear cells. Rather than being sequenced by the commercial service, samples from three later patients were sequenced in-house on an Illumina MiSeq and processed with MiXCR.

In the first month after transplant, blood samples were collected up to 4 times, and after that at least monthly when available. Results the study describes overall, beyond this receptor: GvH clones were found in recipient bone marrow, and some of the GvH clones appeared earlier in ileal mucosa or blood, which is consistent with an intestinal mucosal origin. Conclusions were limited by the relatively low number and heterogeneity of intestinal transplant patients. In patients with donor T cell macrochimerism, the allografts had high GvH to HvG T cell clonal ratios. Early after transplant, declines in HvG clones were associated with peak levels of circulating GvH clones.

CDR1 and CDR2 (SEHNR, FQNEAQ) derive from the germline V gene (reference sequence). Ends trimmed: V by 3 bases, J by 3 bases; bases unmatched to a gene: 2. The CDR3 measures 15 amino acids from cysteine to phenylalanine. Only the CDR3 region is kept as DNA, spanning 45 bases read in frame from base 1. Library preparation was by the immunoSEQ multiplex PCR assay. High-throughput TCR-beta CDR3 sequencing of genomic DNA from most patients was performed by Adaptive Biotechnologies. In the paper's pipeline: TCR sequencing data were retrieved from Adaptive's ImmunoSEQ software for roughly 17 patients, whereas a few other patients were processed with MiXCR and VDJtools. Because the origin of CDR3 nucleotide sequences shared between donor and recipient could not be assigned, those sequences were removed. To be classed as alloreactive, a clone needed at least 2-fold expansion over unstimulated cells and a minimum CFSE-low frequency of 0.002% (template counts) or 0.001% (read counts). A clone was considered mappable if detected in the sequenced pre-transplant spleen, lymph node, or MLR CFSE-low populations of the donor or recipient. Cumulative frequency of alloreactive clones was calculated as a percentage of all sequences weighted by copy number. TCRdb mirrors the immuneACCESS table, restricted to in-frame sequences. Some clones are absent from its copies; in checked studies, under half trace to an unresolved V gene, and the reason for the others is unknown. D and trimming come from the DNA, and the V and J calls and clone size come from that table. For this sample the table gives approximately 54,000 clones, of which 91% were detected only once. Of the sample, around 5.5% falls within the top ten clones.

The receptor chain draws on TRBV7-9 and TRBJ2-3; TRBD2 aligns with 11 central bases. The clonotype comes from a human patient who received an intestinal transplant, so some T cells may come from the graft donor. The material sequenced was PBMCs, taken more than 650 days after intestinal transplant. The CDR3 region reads CASSFSGGGTDTQYF. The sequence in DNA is TGTGCCAGCAGCTTTAGCGGGGGGGGTACAGATACGCAGTATTTT.